The present T cell receptor beta chain was sequenced within a study of blood T cell repertoires in COVID-19. Enrollees, about 18 to 90 years old, lived in 24 US areas. Repertoires were generated with immunoSEQ multiplex PCR, while TCRdb's copy carries only in-frame clones and drops some. The sample carries approximately 280,000 clones, roughly 86% recorded once. This CDR3 region has 13 residues. Unmatched junction bases numbered 3, after V lost 3 bases and J lost 7 bases. The chain joins TRBV12-3 or TRBV12-4 to TRBJ2-3; 8 bases line up with TRBD2. This TCR was sampled from a woman aged 55-69 years who had recovered from COVID-19. Sequenced input: PBMCs or T cells enriched from blood (not recorded which). The CDR3: CASSFAGGNTQYF. As DNA, the CDR3 is TGTGCCAGCAGTTTTGCGGGGGGAAATACGCAGTATTTT.